This is a list of T cell receptor beta chains from one sample in a study of cytomegalovirus exposure and HLA in healthy donors. Using immunoSEQ multiplex PCR, the repertoire was profiled, and TCRdb retains in-frame clones only, with some absent. This sample has tens of thousands of clones, with roughly 69% found just once. The sample was PBMCs. Source of these receptors: a woman in her twenties or thirties in good health and CMV-seronegative. Both conserved end residues are part of each CDR3. A D gene is named only where the DNA matches it firmly. Clone size is not always given. Where it is, it says once, few, many or a class for expanded clones.

TRBJ1-1 | TRBV6-6 | - | - | TGTGCCAGCAGTCCGACAGGCGGGACTGAAGCTTTCTTT | CASSPTGGTEAFF
TRBJ2-7 | TRBV6-5 | - | few | TGTGCCAGCACCTTGACCCCCAGGACCTACGAGCAGTACTTC | CASTLTPRTYEQYF
TRBJ2-7 | TRBV5-1 | TRBD2 | - | TGCGCCAGCAGCTTTATCCCCGGAGGGGAGGGCTCCTACGAGCAGTACTTC | CASSFIPGGEGSYEQYF
TRBJ2-7 | TRBV28 | TRBD2 | - | TGTGCCAGCAGCCCCCGGGGTAGCGGGGGGCTTTACGAGCAGTACTTC | CASSPRGSGGLYEQYF
TRBJ1-2 | TRBV7-8 | - | few | TGTGCCAGCAGCTTACAGGAAGGCGTCGGTGGCTACACCTTC | CASSLQEGVGGYTF
TRBJ1-1 | TRBV5-6 | - | - | TGTGCCAGCAGCTTTGGAGGGACTGAAGCTTTCTTT | CASSFGGTEAFF
TRBJ1-1 | TRBV10-3 | - | - | TGTGCCATCAGTGAGTCGAGGGCGGGAGACACTGAAGCTTTCTTT | CAISESRAGDTEAFF
TRBJ1-2 | TRBV6-6 | - | once | TGTGCCAGCAGAGTGGCCGTGGCGGACTATGGCTACACCTTC | CASRVAVADYGYTF
TRBJ2-3 | TRBV30 | - | - | TGTGCCTGGAGTGAGGGTGTAGGGGAGTATTTT | CAWSEGVGEYF
TRBJ2-5 | TRBV29-1 | - | - | TGCAGCGTTGAAACGCAGGGAAGGGCGACCCAGTACTTC | CSVETQGRATQYF
TRBJ1-1 | TRBV27 | - | few | TGTGCCAGCAGCCCACTCCAGAACACTGAAGCTTTCTTT | CASSPLQNTEAFF
TRBJ2-7 | TRBV5-1 | TRBD1 | - | TGCGCCAGCAGAGACTATGGGACAGTGCACGAGCAGTACTTC | CASRDYGTVHEQYF
TRBJ1-2 | TRBV6-1 | - | once | TGTGCCAGCAGTGAACCCCCTATCTATGGCTACACCTTC | CASSEPPIYGYTF
TRBJ1-1 | TRBV21-1 | - | large | TGTGCCAGCAGCAAAAGCCAATCGAGGTGTGAGGGGGCGCGAGGGTCTGGAGGTGAAGCTTTCTTT | CASSKSQSRCEGARGSGGEAFF
TRBJ1-2 | TRBV13 | TRBD1 | few | TGTGCCAGCAGCTTAGGGACAGGGGGTGGCTACACCTTC | CASSLGTGGGYTF
TRBJ2-7 | TRBV6-5 | TRBD1 | few | TGTGCCAGCAGTTACCTCAGGGGGCTCGGCGAGCAGTACTTC | CASSYLRGLGEQYF
TRBJ2-7 | TRBV19 | - | few | TGTGCCAGTAGTAAGTACAGCACCTACGAGCAGTACTTC | CASSKYSTYEQYF
TRBJ2-7 | TRBV10-3 | TRBD2 | - | TGTGCCATCAGTGAGTCGATGACTAGCGGGAGGGGGTCCTACGAGCAGTACTTC | CAISESMTSGRGSYEQYF
TRBJ2-5 | TRBV5-4 | TRBD1 | few | TGTGCCAGCAGCCATGATCAAACAGGGGCGCGGGAGACCCAGTACTTC | CASSHDQTGARETQYF
TRBJ2-7 | TRBV6-5 | - | few | TGTGCCAGCAGTTACAAGGGGGCGGGATACGAGCAGTACTTC | CASSYKGAGYEQYF
TRBJ1-2 | TRBV30 | TRBD1 | - | TGTGCCTGGAGGGGGACAGGAGTCTATGGCTACACCTTC | CAWRGTGVYGYTF
TRBJ2-3 | TRBV6-6 | TRBD1 | - | TGTGCCAGCCGAAAATCCGGGACAGGGGGTGATACGCAGTATTTT | CASRKSGTGGDTQYF
TRBJ2-7 | TRBV6-5 | - | - | TGTGCCAGCAGTTATAGGAGCTCAGGGGCCTACGAGCAGTACTTC | CASSYRSSGAYEQYF
TRBJ1-2 | TRBV9 | - | - | TGTGCCACTGAGACCGGAGATGGCTACACCTTC | CATETGDGYTF
TRBJ1-5 | TRBV5-5 | TRBD1 | - | TGTGCCAGCAGCTTGATACGGACAGGGGGGATTCAGCCCCAGCATTTT | CASSLIRTGGIQPQHF
TRBJ1-4 | TRBV4-1 | - | once | TGCGCCAGCAGCCTACCGACAGTCAGTAATGAAAAACTGTTTTTT | CASSLPTVSNEKLFF
TRBJ2-7 | TRBV5-4 | - | - | TGTACCAGCAGCTTGGAAGGGAGGCCGTTCTACGAGCAGTACTTC | CTSSLEGRPFYEQYF
TRBJ2-5 | TRBV6-6 | - | - | TGTGCCAGCAGTCCCCAGGGGCAAGAGACCCAGTACTTC | CASSPQGQETQYF
TRBJ2-7 | TRBV28 | TRBD1 | few | TGTGCCAGCAGTTTCTGGGACAGCCGTTACGAGCAGTACTTC | CASSFWDSRYEQYF
TRBJ2-7 | TRBV2 | TRBD2 | - | TGTGCCAGCAGTGTGACTAGCGGGAGCTCCTACGAGCAGTACTTC | CASSVTSGSSYEQYF
TRBJ2-1 | TRBV5-6 | - | - | TGTGCCAGCAGCTTGACACCCGGGTCCTACAATGAGCAGTTCTTC | CASSLTPGSYNEQFF
TRBJ2-7 | TRBV11-2 | - | - | TGTGCCAGCAGCCCCCCGACAGCCTACGAGCAGTACTTC | CASSPPTAYEQYF
TRBJ2-7 | TRBV18 | TRBD2 | - | TGTGCCAGCTCACCACCGGGACTAGCGGCACCCGGGCAGTACTTC | CASSPPGLAAPGQYF
TRBJ2-7 | TRBV6-1 | - | once | TGTGCCAGCAGGGACAGCGGCTCCTACGAGCAGTACTTC | CASRDSGSYEQYF
TRBJ1-1 | TRBV5-1 | TRBD1 | - | TGCGCCAGCAGCTTGCTCACAGGGGTGAACACTGAAGCTTTCTTT | CASSLLTGVNTEAFF
TRBJ1-2 | TRBV2 | - | - | TGTGCCAGCAGCTATGGACAGATCTATGGCTACACCTTC | CASSYGQIYGYTF
TRBJ2-7 | TRBV18 | TRBD1 | - | TGTGCCAGCTCACCACCGGCGACAGGGGGCTACGAGCAGTACTTC | CASSPPATGGYEQYF
TRBJ1-1 | TRBV10-3 | - | - | TGTGCCATCAGTGATATAGGGAGACAAGGTGTTGGGGCTTTCTTT | CAISDIGRQGVGAFF
TRBJ1-1 | TRBV7-9 | - | - | TGTGCCAGCAGCTTAACGGGAAGCAAGGCTTTCTTT | CASSLTGSKAFF
TRBJ1-4 | TRBV10-3 | - | few | TGTGCCATCAGTGAAGCATTAGGGGGTAAGGCGGATGAAAAACTGTTTTTT | CAISEALGGKADEKLFF
TRBJ2-2 | TRBV6-1 | TRBD2 | - | TGTGCCAGCAGTGAAAGCGGGAGAGGGACCGGGGAGCTGTTTTTT | CASSESGRGTGELFF